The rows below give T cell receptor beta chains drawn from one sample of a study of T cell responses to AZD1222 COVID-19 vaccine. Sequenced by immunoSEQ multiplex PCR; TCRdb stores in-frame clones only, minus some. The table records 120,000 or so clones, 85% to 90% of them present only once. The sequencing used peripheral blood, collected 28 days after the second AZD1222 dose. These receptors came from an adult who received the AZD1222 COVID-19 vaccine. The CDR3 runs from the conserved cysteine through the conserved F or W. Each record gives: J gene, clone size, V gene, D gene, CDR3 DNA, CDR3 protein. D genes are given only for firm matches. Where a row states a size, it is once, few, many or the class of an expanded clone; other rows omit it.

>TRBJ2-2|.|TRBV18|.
TGTGCCAGCTCACCACAAGAGGCCGGGGAGCTGTTTTTT
CASSPQEAGELFF
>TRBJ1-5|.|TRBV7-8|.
TGTGCCAGCAGCTTCGGTGCGGTCAATCAGCCCCAGCATTTT
CASSFGAVNQPQHF
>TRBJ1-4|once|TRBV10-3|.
TGTGCCATCAGTGAGTCAGGAGTGACTAATGAAAAACTGTTTTTT
CAISESGVTNEKLFF
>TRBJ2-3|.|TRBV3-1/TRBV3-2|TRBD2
TGTGCCAGCAGCCAAGCGGGACTAGCGGGGGGCGGTGCAGATACGCAGTATTTT
CASSQAGLAGGGADTQYF
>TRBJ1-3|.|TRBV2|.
TGTGCCAGCAGGCCCGTTAGGGGCTCTCACACCATATATTTT
CASRPVRGSHTIYF
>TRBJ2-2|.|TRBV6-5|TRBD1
TGTGCCAGCAGGGGACAGATTGCCACCGGGGAGCTGTTTTTT
CASRGQIATGELFF
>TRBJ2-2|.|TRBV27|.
TGTGCCAGCAGTTTATCGGGGGGGAACACCGGGGAGCTGTTTTTT
CASSLSGGNTGELFF
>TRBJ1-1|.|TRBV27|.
TGTGCCAGCAGTGACCGGGTGCGGGGAGCTTTCTTT
CASSDRVRGAFF
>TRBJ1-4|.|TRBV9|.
TGTGCCAGCAGCCCGCACGAGGGTATTTACGGGGAAAAACTGTTTTTT
CASSPHEGIYGEKLFF
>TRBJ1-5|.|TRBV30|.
TGTGCCTGGAGTGGCCCAGGGTTTAGCAATCAGCCCCAGCATTTT
CAWSGPGFSNQPQHF
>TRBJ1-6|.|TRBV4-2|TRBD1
TGTGCCAGCAGCCAAGATTTCGGGACAGGGGGCAATTCACCCCTCCACTTT
CASSQDFGTGGNSPLHF
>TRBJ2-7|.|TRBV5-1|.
TGCGCCAGCAGCTTAGGTGGCGGAGGAAACGAGCAGTACTTC
CASSLGGGGNEQYF
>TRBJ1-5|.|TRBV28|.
TGTGCCAGCAGTTTCGCGGCGGGTCAGCCCCAGCATTTT
CASSFAAGQPQHF
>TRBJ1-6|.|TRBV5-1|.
TGCGCCAGCAGCTGGGGTGAGGGCACGAGGTCACCCCTCCACTTT
CASSWGEGTRSPLHF
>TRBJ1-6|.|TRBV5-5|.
TGTGCCAGCAGCTTGGAAGGGTCAGATTCACCCCTCCACTTT
CASSLEGSDSPLHF
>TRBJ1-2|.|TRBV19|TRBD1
TGTGCCAGTAGTATAGTCGGGACAGCTTATGGCTACACCTTC
CASSIVGTAYGYTF
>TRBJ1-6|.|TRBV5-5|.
TGTGCCAGCAGCCCCCGGGGGAGGGATAATTCACCCCTCCACTTT
CASSPRGRDNSPLHF
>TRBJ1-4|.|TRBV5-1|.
TGCGCCAGCAGCCCTGGAAATCTAGATGAAAAACTGTTTTTT
CASSPGNLDEKLFF
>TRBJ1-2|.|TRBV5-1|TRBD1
TGCGCCAGCAGCTTGGGGGACAGAATTGCTAACTATGGCTACACCTTC
CASSLGDRIANYGYTF
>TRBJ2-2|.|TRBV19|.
TGTGCCAGTAGTATACGTCGGAACACCGGGGAGCTGTTTTTT
CASSIRRNTGELFF
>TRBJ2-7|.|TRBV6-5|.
TGTGCCAGCATAGGTGGGGCGGGATCCTACGAGCAGTACTTC
CASIGGAGSYEQYF
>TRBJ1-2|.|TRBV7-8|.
TGTGCCAGCAGCCTCCTCCCAGGAGTGGGCTACACCTTC
CASSLLPGVGYTF
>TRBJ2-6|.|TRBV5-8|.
TGTGCCAGCAGCTTCACAGGGACCCCCTCTGGGGCCAACGTCCTGACTTTC
CASSFTGTPSGANVLTF
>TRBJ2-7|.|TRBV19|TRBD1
TGTGCCAGTAGCACCGGGACAGGGGTCTACGAGCAGTACTTC
CASSTGTGVYEQYF
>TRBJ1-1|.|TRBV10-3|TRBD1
TGTGCCATCAGGCACACACAGGGGAGGACTGAAGCTTTCTTT
CAIRHTQGRTEAFF
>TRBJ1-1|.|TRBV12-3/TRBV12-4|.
TGTGCCAGCAGTCTCACAGCGAACACTGAAGCTTTCTTT
CASSLTANTEAFF
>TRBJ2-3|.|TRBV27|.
TGTGCCAGCAGTTACGGGACTCTCGCAGATACGCAGTATTTT
CASSYGTLADTQYF
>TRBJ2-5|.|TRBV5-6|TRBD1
TGTGCCAGCATCCTCTCTACCACCGGACAGGCCTACCAAGAGACCCAGTACTTC
CASILSTTGQAYQETQYF
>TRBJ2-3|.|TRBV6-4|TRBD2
TGTGCCAGCAGTCTTGAGTTAGCGGGAAGAGATACGCAGTATTTT
CASSLELAGRDTQYF
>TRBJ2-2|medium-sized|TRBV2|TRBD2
TGTGCCAGCCTAGCGGGGAGCACGAACACCGGGGAGCTGTTTTTT
CASLAGSTNTGELFF
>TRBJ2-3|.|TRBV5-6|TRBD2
TGTGCCAGCCTTCGGCGGGGGGGCACAGATACGCAGTATTTT
CASLRRGGTDTQYF